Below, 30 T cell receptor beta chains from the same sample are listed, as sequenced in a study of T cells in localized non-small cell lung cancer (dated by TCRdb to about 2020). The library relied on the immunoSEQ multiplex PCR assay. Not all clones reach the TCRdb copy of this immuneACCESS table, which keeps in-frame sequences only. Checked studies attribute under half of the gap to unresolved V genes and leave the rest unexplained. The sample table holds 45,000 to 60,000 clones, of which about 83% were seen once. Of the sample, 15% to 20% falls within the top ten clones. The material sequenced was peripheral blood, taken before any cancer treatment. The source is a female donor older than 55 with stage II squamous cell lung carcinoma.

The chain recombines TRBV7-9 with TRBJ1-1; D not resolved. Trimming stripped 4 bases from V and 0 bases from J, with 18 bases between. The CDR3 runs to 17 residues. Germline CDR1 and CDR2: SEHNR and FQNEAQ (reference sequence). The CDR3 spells CASSSEGIGIMNTEAFF. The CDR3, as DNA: TGTGCCAGCAGCTCCGAGGGTATAGGGATCATGAACACTGAAGCTTTCTTT.

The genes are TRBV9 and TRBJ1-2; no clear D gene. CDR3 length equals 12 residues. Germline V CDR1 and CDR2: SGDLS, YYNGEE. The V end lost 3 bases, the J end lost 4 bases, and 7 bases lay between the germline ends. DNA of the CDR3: TGTGCCAGCAGCGGCGGGAGCTATGGCTACACCTTC. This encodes CASSGGSYGYTF.

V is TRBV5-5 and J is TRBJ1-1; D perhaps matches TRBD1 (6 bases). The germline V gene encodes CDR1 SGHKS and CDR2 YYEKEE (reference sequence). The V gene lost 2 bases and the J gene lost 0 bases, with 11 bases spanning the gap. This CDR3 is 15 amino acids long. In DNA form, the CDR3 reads TGTGCCAGCAGCTTTGGGGGCGCAATGAACACTGAAGCTTTCTTT. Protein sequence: CASSFGGAMNTEAFF.

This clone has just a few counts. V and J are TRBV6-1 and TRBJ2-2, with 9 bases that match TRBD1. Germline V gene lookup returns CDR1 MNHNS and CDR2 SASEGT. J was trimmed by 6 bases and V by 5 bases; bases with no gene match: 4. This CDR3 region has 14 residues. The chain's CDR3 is CASSSGTGPGELFF. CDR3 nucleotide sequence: TGTGCCAGCAGTTCGGGGACAGGGCCCGGGGAGCTGTTTTTT.

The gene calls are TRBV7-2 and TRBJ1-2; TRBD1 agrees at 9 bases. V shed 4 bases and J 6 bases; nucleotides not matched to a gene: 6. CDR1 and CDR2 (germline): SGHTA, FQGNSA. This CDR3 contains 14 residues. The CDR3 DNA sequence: TGTGCCAGCAGCTCTGGGACAGGGAGGCATGGCTACACCTTC. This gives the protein CASSSGTGRHGYTF.

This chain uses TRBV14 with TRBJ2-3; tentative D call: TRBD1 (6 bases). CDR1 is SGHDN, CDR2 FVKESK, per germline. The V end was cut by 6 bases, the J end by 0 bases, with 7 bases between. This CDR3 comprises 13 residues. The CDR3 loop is CASRDSSTDTQYF. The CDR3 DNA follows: TGTGCCAGCAGGGACAGTAGCACAGATACGCAGTATTTT. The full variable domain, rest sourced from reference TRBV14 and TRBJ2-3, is EAGVTQFPSHSVIEKGQTVTLRCDPISGHDNLYWYRRVMGKEIKFLLHFVKESKQDESGMPNNRFLAERTGGTYSTLKVQPAELEDSGVYFCASRDSSTDTQYFGPGTRLTVL.

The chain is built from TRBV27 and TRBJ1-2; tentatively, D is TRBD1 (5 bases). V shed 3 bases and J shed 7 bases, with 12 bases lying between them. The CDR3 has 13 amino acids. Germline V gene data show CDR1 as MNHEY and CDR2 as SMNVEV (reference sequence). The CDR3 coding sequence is TGTGCCAGCAGTTTTTCTGGGGCTGGTGGCTACACCTTC. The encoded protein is CASSFSGAGGYTF.

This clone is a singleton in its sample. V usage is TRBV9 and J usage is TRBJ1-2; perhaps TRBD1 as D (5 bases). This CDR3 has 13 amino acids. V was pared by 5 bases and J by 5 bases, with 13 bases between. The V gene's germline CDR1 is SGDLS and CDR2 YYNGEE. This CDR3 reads CASSRGREYGYTF. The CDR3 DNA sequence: TGTGCCAGCAGTCGGGGCAGGGAATATGGCTACACCTTC. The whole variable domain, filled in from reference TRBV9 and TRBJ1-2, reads DSGVTQTPKHLITATGQRVTLRCSPRSGDLSVYWYQQSLDQGLQFLIQYYNGEERAKGNILERFSAQQFPDLHSELNLSSLELGDSALYFCASSRGREYGYTFGSGTRLTVV.

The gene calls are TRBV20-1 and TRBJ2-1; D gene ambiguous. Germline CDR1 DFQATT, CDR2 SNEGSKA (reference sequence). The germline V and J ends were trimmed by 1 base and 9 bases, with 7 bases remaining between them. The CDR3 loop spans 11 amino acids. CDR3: CSARVASEQFF. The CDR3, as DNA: TGCAGTGCTAGAGTGGCGTCTGAGCAGTTCTTC.

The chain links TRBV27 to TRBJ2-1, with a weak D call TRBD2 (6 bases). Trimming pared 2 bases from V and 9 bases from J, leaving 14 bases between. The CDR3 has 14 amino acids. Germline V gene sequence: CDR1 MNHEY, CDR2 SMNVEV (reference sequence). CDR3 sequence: CASSLGGARGEQFF. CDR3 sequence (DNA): TGTGCCAGCAGTTTAGGAGGGGCGCGTGGTGAGCAGTTCTTC.

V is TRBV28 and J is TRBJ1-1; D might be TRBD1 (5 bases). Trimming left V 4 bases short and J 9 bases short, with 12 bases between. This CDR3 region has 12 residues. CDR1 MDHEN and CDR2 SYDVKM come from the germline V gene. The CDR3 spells CASSSRGLKAFF. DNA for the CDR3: TGTGCCAGCAGTTCACGGGGGTTGAAAGCTTTCTTT. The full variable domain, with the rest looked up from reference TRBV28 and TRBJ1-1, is DVKVTQSSRYLVKRTGEKVFLECVQDMDHENMFWYRQDPGLGLRLIYFSYDVKMKEKGDIPEGYSVSREKKERFSLILESASTNQTSMYLCASSSRGLKAFFGQGTRLTVV.

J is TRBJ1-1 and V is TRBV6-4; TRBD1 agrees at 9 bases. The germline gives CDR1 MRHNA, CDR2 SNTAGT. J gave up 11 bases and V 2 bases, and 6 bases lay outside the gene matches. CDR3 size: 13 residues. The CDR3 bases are TGTGCCAGCAGTGACCCGGGACAGGGTCGCGCTTTCTTT. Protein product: CASSDPGQGRAFF.

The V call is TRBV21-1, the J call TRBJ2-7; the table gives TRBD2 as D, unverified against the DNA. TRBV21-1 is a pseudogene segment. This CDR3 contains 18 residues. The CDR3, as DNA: TGTGCCAGCAGCAACCCCAGCGGGGGACTCCGAAGAGGCTACGAGCAGTACTTC. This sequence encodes CASSNPSGGLRRGYEQYF.

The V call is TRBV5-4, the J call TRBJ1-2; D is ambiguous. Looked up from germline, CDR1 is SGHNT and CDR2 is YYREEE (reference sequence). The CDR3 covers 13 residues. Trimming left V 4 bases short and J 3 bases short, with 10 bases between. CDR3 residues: CASSLGKDYGYTF. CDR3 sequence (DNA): TGTGCCAGCAGCCTGGGGAAGGACTATGGCTACACCTTC.

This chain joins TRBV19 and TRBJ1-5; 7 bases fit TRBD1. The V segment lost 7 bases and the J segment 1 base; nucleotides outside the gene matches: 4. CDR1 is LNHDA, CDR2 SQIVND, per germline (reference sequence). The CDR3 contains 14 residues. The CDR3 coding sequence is TGTGCCAGTAATTCAGGGGGAAGCAATCAGCCCCAGCATTTT. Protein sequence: CASNSGGSNQPQHF.

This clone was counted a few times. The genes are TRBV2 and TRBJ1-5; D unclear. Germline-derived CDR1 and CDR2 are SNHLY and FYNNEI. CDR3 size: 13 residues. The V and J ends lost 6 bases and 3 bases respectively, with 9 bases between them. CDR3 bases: TGTGCCAGCAGCGCCGACCTCAATCAGCCCCAGCATTTT. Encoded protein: CASSADLNQPQHF.

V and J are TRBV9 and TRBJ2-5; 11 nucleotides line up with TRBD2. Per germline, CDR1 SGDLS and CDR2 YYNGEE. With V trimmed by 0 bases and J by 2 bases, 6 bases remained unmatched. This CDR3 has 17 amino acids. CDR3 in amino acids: CASSVATSGGLQETQYF. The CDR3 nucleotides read TGTGCCAGCAGCGTAGCTACTAGCGGGGGACTTCAAGAGACCCAGTACTTC.

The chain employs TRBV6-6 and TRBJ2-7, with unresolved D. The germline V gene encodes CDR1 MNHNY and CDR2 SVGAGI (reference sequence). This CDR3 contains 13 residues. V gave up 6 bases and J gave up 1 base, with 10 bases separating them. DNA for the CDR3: TGTGCCAGCAGGGGTACAGCATCCTACGAGCAGTACTTC. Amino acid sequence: CASRGTASYEQYF.

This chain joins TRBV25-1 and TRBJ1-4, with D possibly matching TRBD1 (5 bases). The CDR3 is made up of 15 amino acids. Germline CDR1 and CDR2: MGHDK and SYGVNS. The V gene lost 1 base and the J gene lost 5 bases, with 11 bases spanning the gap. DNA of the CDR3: TGTGCCAGCAGTGAATCTGGGACCACCAATGAAAAACTGTTTTTT. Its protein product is CASSESGTTNEKLFF.

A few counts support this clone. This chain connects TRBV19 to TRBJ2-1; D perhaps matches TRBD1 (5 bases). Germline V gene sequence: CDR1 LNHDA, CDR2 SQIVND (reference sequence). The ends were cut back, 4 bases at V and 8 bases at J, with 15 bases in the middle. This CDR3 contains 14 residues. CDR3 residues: CASSSSGSRDEQFF. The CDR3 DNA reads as TGTGCCAGTAGTAGTTCAGGGTCAAGGGATGAGCAGTTCTTC.

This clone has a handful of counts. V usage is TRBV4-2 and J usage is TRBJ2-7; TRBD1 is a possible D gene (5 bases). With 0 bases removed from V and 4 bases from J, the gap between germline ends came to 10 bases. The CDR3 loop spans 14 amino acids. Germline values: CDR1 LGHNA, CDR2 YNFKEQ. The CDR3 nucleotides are TGTGCCAGCAGCCAAGATTTGACAGCATACGAGCAGTACTTC. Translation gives CASSQDLTAYEQYF.

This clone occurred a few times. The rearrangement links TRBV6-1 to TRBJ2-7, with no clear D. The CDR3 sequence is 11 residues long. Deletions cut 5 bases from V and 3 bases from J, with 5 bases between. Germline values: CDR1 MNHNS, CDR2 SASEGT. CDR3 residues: CASSFNYEQYF. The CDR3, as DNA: TGTGCCAGCAGTTTTAACTACGAGCAGTACTTC.

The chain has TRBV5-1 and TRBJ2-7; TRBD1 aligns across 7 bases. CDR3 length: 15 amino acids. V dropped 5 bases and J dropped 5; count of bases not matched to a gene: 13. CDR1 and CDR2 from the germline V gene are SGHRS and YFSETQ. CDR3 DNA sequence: TGCGCCAGCAGTCGGGGCCCGACAGGGTCCAACGAGCAGTACTTC. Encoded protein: CASSRGPTGSNEQYF. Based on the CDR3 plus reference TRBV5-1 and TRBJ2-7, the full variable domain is KAGVTQTPRYLIKTRGQQVTLSCSPISGHRSVSWYQQTPGQGLQFLFEYFSETQRNKGNFPGRFSGRQFSNSRSEMNVSTLELGDSALYLCASSRGPTGSNEQYFGPGTRLTVT.

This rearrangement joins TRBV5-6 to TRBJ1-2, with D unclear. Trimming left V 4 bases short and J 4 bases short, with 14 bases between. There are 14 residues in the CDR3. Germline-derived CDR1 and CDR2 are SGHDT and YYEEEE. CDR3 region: CASSPRPDLYGYTF. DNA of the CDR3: TGTGCCAGCAGCCCCCGACCGGATCTCTATGGCTACACCTTC. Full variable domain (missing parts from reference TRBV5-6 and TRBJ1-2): DAGVTQSPTHLIKTRGQQVTLRCSPKSGHDTVSWYQQALGQGPQFIFQYYEEEERQRGNFPDRFSGHQFPNYSSELNVNALLLGDSALYLCASSPRPDLYGYTFGSGTRLTVV.

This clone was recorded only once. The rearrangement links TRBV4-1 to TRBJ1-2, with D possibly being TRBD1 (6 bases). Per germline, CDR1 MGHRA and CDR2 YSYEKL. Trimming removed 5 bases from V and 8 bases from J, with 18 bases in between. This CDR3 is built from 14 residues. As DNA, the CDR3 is TGCGCCAGCAGCAGGCAACAGGAGGGGGAAGGCTACACCTTC. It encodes CASSRQQEGEGYTF.

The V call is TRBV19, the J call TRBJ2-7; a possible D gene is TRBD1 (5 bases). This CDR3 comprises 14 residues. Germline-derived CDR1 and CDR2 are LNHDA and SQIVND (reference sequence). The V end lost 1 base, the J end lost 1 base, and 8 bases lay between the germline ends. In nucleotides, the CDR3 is TGTGCCAGTAGTATAGGTCAGGGATCCTACGAGCAGTACTTC. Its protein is CASSIGQGSYEQYF.

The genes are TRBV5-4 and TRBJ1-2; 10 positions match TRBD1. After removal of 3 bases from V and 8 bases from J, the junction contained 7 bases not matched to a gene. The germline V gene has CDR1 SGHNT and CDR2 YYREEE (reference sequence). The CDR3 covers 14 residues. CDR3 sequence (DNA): TGTGCCAGCAGCTACTGGGGACAGGGGAAAGGCTACACCTTC. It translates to CASSYWGQGKGYTF.

This CDR3 is CASSDTGSKGRTQYF. Here the CDR3 DNA reads TGTGCCAGCAGCGACACCGGGTCCAAAGGGCGGACCCAGTACTTC. The V gene is TRBV5-6, the J gene TRBJ2-5; D gene unclear. The CDR3 sequence is 15 residues long. The germline gives CDR1 SGHDT, CDR2 YYEEEE. The V end lost 4 bases, the J end lost 7 bases, and 20 bases lay between the germline ends.

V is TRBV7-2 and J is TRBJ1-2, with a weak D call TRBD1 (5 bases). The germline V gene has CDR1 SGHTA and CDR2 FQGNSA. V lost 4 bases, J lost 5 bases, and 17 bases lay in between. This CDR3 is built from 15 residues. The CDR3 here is CASSSDYRGGYGYTF. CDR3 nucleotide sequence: TGTGCCAGCAGCTCCGACTATCGGGGGGGGTATGGCTACACCTTC.

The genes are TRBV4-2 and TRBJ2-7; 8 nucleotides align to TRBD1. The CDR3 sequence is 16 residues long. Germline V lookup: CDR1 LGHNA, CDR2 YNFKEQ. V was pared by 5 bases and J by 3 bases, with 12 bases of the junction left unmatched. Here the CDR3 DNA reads TGTGCCAGCAGCTCGCAGGGGGCGCAAACAGGCTACGAGCAGTACTTC. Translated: CASSSQGAQTGYEQYF.